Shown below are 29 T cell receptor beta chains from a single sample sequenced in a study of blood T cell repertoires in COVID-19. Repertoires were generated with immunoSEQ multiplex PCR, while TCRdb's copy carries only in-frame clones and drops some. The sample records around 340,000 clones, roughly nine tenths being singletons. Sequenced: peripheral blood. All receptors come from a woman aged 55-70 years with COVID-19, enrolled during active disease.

CDR3 sequence (DNA): TGCGCCAGCAGCTCCACAGGGGTCTCCTATAATTCACCCCTCCACTTT. Translating gives CASSSTGVSYNSPLHF. The chain links TRBV5-1 to TRBJ1-6; TRBD1 matches at 7 bases. Germline V lookup: CDR1 SGHRS, CDR2 YFSETQ. The CDR3 is made up of 16 amino acids. Unmatched junction bases numbered 3, after V lost 3 bases and J lost 0 bases.

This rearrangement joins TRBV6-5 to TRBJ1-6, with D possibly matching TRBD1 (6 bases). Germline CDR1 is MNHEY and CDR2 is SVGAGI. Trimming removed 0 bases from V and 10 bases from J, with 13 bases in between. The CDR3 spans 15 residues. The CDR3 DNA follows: TGTGCCAGCAGTTACTCGAAACAGGGTAGCTCACCCCTCCACTTT. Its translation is CASSYSKQGSSPLHF.

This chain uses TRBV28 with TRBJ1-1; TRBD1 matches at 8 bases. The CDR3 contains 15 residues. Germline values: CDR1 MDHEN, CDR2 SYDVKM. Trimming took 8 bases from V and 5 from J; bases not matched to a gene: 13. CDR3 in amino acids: CASGSRGRDVTEAFF. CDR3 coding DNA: TGTGCCAGCGGATCCAGGGGGCGCGATGTTACTGAAGCTTTCTTT.

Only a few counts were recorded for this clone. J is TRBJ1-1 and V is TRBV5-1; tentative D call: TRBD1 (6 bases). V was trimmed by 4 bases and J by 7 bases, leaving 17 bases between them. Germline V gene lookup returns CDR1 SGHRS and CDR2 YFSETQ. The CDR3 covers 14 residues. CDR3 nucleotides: TGCGCCAGCAGCGCACAGGGCGTCGTGGGTGAAGCTTTCTTT. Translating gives CASSAQGVVGEAFF.

Here the CDR3 DNA reads TGTGCCAGCAGCCAAGGGACAGGTTATTCTGGGGCCAACGTCCTGACTTTC. Its translation is CASSQGTGYSGANVLTF. The chain combines TRBV16 with TRBJ2-6; 8 positions match TRBD1. The V segment lost 2 bases and the J segment 1 base; nucleotides outside the gene matches: 4. The CDR3 extends over 17 amino acids. Germline CDR1 and CDR2: KGHSY and FQNENV.

The CDR3 DNA is TGTGCCAGCAGGGGACAGGGTAATGAAAAACTGTTTTTT. Translating it yields CASRGQGNEKLFF. The gene calls are TRBV2 and TRBJ1-4; the match to TRBD1 covers 9 bases. Germline CDR1 SNHLY, CDR2 FYNNEI. V was pared by 6 bases and J by 4 bases, with 0 bases of the junction left unmatched. The CDR3 is made up of 13 amino acids.

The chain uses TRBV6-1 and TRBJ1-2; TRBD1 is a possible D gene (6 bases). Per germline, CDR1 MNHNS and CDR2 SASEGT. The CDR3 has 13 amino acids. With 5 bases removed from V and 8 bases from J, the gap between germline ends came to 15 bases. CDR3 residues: CASSSQGEGGYTF. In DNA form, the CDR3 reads TGTGCCAGCAGTTCACAGGGCGAGGGGGGCTACACCTTC.

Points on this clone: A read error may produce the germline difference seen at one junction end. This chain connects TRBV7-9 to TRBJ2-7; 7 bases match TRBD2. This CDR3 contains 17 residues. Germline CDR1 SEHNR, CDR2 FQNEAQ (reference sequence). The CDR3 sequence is CASSVANGGTTDYEQYF. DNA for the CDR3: TGTGCCAGCAGCGTAGCAAACGGGGGGACTACGGACTACGAGCAGTACTTC.

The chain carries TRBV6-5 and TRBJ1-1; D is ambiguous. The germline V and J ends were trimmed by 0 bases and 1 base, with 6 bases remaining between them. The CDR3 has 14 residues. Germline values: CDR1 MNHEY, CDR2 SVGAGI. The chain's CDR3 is CASSYSVRNTEAFF. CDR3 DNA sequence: TGTGCCAGCAGTTACTCGGTCAGGAACACTGAAGCTTTCTTT.

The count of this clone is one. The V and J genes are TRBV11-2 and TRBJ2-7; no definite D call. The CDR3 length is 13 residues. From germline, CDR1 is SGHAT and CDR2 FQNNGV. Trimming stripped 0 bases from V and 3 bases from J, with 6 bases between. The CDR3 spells CASSLELFYEQYF. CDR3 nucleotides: TGTGCCAGCAGCTTAGAGTTATTCTACGAGCAGTACTTC.

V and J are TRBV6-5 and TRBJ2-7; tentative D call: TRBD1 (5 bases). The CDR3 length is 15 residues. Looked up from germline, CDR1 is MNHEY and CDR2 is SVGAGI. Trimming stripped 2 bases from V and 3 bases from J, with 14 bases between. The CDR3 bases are TGTGCCAGCAGTTACGACTTAGGGGAAGTCTACGAGCAGTACTTC. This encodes CASSYDLGEVYEQYF.

The CDR3 sequence is CASSGQTTKNIQYF. Here the CDR3 DNA reads TGTGCCAGCAGTGGACAGACAACGAAAAACATTCAGTACTTC. This sequence joins TRBV2 and TRBJ2-4; D may be TRBD1 (5 bases). The CDR3 has 14 amino acids. CDR1 is SNHLY and CDR2 is FYNNEI in the germline V gene. V shed 4 bases and J shed 4 bases, with 11 bases lying between them.

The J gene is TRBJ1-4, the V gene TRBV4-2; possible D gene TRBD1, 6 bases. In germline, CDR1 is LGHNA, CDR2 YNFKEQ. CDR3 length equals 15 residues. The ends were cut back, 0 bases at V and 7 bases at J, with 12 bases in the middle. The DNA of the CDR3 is TGTGCCAGCAGCCAAGAGGGAGGGGGTGGTGAAAAACTGTTTTTT. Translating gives CASSQEGGGGEKLFF.

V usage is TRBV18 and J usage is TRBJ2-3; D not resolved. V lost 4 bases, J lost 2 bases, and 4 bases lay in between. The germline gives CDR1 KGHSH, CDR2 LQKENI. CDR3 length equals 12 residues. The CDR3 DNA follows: TGTGCCAGCTCACACTCCACAGATACGCAGTATTTT. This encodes CASSHSTDTQYF.

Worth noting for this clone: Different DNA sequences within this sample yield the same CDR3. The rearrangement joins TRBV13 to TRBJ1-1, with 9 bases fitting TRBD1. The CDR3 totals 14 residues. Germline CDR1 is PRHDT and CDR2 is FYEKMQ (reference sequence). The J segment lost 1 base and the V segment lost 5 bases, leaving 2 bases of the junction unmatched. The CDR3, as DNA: TGTGCCAGCAGCAGGGGACAGGGGAACACTGAAGCTTTCTTT. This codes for CASSRGQGNTEAFF.

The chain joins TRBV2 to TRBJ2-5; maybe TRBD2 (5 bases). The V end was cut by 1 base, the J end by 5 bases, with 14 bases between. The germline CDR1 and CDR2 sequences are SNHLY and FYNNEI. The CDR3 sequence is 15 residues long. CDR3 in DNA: TGTGCCAGCAGTGAAGGGATTGGACTCCGGGAGACCCAGTACTTC. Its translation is CASSEGIGLRETQYF.

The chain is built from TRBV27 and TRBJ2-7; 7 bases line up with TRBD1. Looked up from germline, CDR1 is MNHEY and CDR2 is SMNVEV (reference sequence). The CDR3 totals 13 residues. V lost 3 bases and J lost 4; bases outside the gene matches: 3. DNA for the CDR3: TGTGCCAGCAGTTTGGGGACAGCTTACGAGCAGTACTTC. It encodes CASSLGTAYEQYF.

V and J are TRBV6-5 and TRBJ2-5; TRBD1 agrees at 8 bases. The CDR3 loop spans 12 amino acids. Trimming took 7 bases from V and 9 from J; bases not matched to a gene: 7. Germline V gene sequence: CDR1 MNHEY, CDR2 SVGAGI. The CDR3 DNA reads TGTGCCAGCACGGCACCAGGGGGCCCCCAGTACTTC. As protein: CASTAPGGPQYF.

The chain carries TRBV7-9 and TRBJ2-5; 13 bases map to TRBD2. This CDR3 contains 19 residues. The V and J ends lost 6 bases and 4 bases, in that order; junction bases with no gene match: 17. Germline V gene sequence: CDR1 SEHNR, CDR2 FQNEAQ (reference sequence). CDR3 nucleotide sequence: TGTGCCAGCAGTTTCCGACTAGCGGGGGGTTCGGAGAGGATAGAGACCCAGTACTTC. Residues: CASSFRLAGGSERIETQYF.

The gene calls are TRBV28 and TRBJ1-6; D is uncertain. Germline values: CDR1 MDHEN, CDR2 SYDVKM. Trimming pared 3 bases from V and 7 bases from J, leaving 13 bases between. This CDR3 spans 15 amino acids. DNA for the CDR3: TGTGCCAGCAGTTTCGGGCGGAGGGAAAATTCACCCCTCCACTTT. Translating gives CASSFGRRENSPLHF.

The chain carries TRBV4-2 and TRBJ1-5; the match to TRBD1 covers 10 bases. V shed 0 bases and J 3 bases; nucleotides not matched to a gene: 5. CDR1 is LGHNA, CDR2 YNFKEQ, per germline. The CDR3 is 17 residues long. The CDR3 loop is CASSQDPGQGSNQPQHF. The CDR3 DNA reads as TGTGCCAGCAGCCAAGACCCGGGACAGGGGTCCAATCAGCCCCAGCATTTT.

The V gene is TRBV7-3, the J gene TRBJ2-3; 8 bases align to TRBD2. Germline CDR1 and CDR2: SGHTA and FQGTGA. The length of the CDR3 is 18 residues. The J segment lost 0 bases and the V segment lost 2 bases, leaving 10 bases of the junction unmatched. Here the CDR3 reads CASSLLGERGLSTDTQYF. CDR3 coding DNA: TGTGCCAGCAGCTTATTGGGTGAGCGGGGGCTCAGCACAGATACGCAGTATTTT.

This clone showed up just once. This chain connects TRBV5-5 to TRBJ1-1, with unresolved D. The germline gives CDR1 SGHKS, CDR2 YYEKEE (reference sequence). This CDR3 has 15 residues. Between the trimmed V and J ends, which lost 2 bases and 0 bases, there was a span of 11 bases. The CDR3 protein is CASSFHPSMNTEAFF. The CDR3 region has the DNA TGTGCCAGCAGCTTTCACCCGAGTATGAACACTGAAGCTTTCTTT. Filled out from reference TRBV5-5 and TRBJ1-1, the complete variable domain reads DAGVTQSPTHLIKTRGQQVTLRCSPISGHKSVSWYQQVLGQGPQFIFQYYEKEERGRGNFPDRFSARQFPNYSSELNVNALLLGDSALYLCASSFHPSMNTEAFFGQGTRLTVV.

The CDR3 DNA follows: TGTGCCAGCAGGGGGCGCGTATACGAGCAGTACTTC. This sequence encodes CASRGRVYEQYF. The chain carries TRBV28 and TRBJ2-7; possible D gene TRBD1, 5 bases. This CDR3 has 12 amino acids. Per germline, CDR1 MDHEN and CDR2 SYDVKM. Trimming removed 6 bases at V and 4 bases at J, with 10 bases between.

The CDR3 nucleotides read TGTGCCAGCAGCCAAACTAGGATCCGCAATGAGCAGTTCTTC. Translating gives CASSQTRIRNEQFF. J is TRBJ2-1 and V is TRBV11-1; D is perhaps TRBD2 (5 bases). V lost 5 bases and J lost 6, with 14 bases in between. CDR1 and CDR2 from the germline V gene are SGHAT and FQDESV (reference sequence). The length of the CDR3 is 14 residues.

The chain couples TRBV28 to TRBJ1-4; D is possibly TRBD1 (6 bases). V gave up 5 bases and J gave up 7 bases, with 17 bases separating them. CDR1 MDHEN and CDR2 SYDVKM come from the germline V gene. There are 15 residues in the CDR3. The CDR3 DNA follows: TGTGCCAGCAGTCCCGGGGACATATTGGGTGAAAAACTGTTTTTT. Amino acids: CASSPGDILGEKLFF. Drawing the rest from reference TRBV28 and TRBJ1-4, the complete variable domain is DVKVTQSSRYLVKRTGEKVFLECVQDMDHENMFWYRQDPGLGLRLIYFSYDVKMKEKGDIPEGYSVSREKKERFSLILESASTNQTSMYLCASSPGDILGEKLFFGSGTQLSVL.

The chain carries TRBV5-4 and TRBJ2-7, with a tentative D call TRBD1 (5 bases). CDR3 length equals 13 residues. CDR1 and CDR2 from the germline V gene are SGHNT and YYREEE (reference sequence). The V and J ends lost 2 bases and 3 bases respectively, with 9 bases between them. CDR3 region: CASSFVGDYEQYF. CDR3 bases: TGTGCCAGCAGCTTTGTAGGGGACTACGAGCAGTACTTC.

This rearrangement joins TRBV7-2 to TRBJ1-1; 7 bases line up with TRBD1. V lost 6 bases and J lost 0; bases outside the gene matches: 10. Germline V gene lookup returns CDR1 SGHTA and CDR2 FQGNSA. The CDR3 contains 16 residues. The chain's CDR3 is CASRLRGPGVNTEAFF. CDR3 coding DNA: TGTGCCAGCAGGTTAAGGGGGCCCGGAGTGAACACTGAAGCTTTCTTT.

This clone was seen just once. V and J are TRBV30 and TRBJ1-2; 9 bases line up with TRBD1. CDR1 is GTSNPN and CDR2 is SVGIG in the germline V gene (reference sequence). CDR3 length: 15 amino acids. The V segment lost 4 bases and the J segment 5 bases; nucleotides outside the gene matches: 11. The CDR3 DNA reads TGTGCCTGGACGAAATATTCCGGACAGGGGTATGGCTACACCTTC. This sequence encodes CAWTKYSGQGYGYTF.